A single sample is the source of the 13 T cell receptor beta chains below, sequenced in a study of glioma-infiltrating T cells after dendritic cell vaccination (dated by TCRdb to about 2016). The library came from the immunoSEQ multiplex PCR assay. Entries here come from immuneACCESS through TCRdb and include only in-frame sequences with V and J called. Some clones fail to appear in such tables; in the studies checked, an unresolved V gene covers under half of the shortfall, and the cause of the remainder is unknown. This sample lists about 82,000 clones; 80% to 90% were detected once. Approximately 3% of the sample is taken by the ten largest. This sample comprised blood, obtained before dendritic cell vaccination. These receptors came from a human donor with glioblastoma.

As to this clone: One end of the junction fails to match germline, which may point to a read error. The chain has TRBV25-1 and TRBJ2-7; unclear D gene. From germline, CDR1 is MGHDK and CDR2 SYGVNS. The CDR3 has 13 residues. Here the CDR3 DNA reads TGTGCCAGCAGGGAATGGAGCTCCTACGAGCAGTACTTC. It translates to CASREWSSYEQYF.

CDR3 DNA sequence: TGTGCCAGCAGTGGCGGGGACAGGGTTTTTTCGGAGCATGGCTACACCTTC. Translating it yields CASSGGDRVFSEHGYTF. The V call is TRBV6-1, the J call TRBJ1-2; 9 bases are shared with TRBD1. The germline V gene has CDR1 MNHNS and CDR2 SASEGT. CDR3 size: 17 residues. V lost 4 bases to trimming and J lost 6 bases; unmatched junction nucleotides: 15.

This sequence joins TRBV19 and TRBJ2-7, with 8 nucleotides matching TRBD1. The junction had 8 bases not matched to a gene; V was cut back by 6 bases and J by 1 base. The CDR3 sequence is 15 residues long. Germline CDR1 reads LNHDA; CDR2 reads SQIVND (reference sequence). In nucleotides, the CDR3 is TGTGCCAGTAGAGACGACGGGGACAGGTCCTACGAGCAGTACTTC. Its protein is CASRDDGDRSYEQYF.

The rearrangement joins TRBV30 to TRBJ1-3, with D possibly matching TRBD1 (5 bases). The germline CDR1 and CDR2 sequences are GTSNPN and SVGIG (reference sequence). V was pared by 2 bases and J by 0 bases, with 11 bases between. The CDR3 loop spans 15 amino acids. The CDR3: CAWSLGGGSGNTIYF. The CDR3 coding sequence is TGTGCCTGGAGTCTCGGGGGAGGCTCTGGAAACACCATATATTTT. The variable domain in full, completed from reference TRBV30 and TRBJ1-3, reads SQTIHQWPATLVQPVGSPLSLECTVEGTSNPNLYWYRQAAGRGLQLLFYSVGIGQISSEVPQNLSASRPQDRQFILSSKKLLLSDSGFYLCAWSLGGGSGNTIYFGEGSWLTVV.

This sequence joins TRBV14 and TRBJ1-1, with 7 bases aligning to TRBD1. This CDR3 spans 13 amino acids. CDR1 and CDR2 from the germline V gene are SGHDN and FVKESK. Trimming cost V 5 bases and J 5 bases; bases outside gene matches: 5. In DNA form, the CDR3 reads TGTGCCAGCAGCACGGGACAGAGGACTGAAGCTTTCTTT. It specifies CASSTGQRTEAFF. The full variable domain, rest sourced from reference TRBV14 and TRBJ1-1, is EAGVTQFPSHSVIEKGQTVTLRCDPISGHDNLYWYRRVMGKEIKFLLHFVKESKQDESGMPNNRFLAERTGGTYSTLKVQPAELEDSGVYFCASSTGQRTEAFFGQGTRLTVV.

The chain is built from TRBV6-1 and TRBJ2-5; D is possibly TRBD2 (6 bases). The V gene's germline CDR1 is MNHNS and CDR2 SASEGT. The V end was cut by 8 bases, the J end by 5 bases, with 18 bases between. The CDR3 length is 14 residues. CDR3 sequence (DNA): TGTGCCAGCCAGACGGCGGGGAGGCGGGAGACCCAGTACTTC. Amino acids: CASQTAGRRETQYF.

The chain joins TRBV11-2 to TRBJ2-5; maybe TRBD1 (5 bases). The germline V and J ends were trimmed by 0 bases and 5 bases, with 16 bases remaining between them. Per the germline V gene, CDR1 is SGHAT and CDR2 is FQNNGV. The CDR3 runs 16 residues. The CDR3 reads CASSLDRRQGEETQYF. Written as DNA, the CDR3 is TGTGCCAGCAGCTTAGATCGTCGGCAGGGTGAGGAGACCCAGTACTTC.

V gene TRBV19 combines with J gene TRBJ2-1; no clear D. Germline V lookup: CDR1 LNHDA, CDR2 SQIVND (reference sequence). CDR3 length: 12 amino acids. Trimming removed 6 bases at V and 5 bases at J, with 8 bases between. The CDR3 protein is CASSQVHNEQFF. DNA for the CDR3: TGTGCCAGTAGCCAGGTCCACAATGAGCAGTTCTTC.

This chain uses TRBV28 with TRBJ2-3, with 9 bases lining up with TRBD1. V shed 1 base, J shed 3 bases, and the junction held 2 bases outside the gene matches. The CDR3 loop spans 15 amino acids. Germline assignment: CDR1 MDHEN and CDR2 SYDVKM. CDR3 DNA: TGTGCCAGCAGTTTATTGGGACAGGGAACAGATACGCAGTATTTT. Amino acids: CASSLLGQGTDTQYF.

This clone was seen just once. J is TRBJ2-2 and V is TRBV5-1, with TRBD2 matching 7 bases. V lost 4 bases, J lost 1 base, and 7 bases stayed unmatched. CDR1 is SGHRS and CDR2 is YFSETQ in the germline V gene. The length of the CDR3 is 16 residues. CDR3 protein: CASSPGGGENTGELFF. CDR3 nucleotides: TGCGCCAGCAGCCCCGGGGGAGGGGAGAACACCGGGGAGCTGTTTTTT.

The chain is built from TRBV6-5 and TRBJ1-4; no clear D gene. Germline CDR1 and CDR2: MNHEY and SVGAGI. V was shortened by 5 bases and J by 0 bases, with 10 bases between the two germline ends. This CDR3 contains 15 residues. This CDR3 is CASSTKGATNEKLFF. The CDR3 DNA sequence: TGTGCCAGCAGTACGAAGGGAGCAACTAATGAAAAACTGTTTTTT.

This clone has only one observation. The CDR3: CASIERDRKYYGYTF. The CDR3 bases are TGTGCCAGCATAGAAAGGGACAGGAAGTACTATGGCTACACCTTC. The chain carries TRBV25-1 and TRBJ1-2; 8 bases map to TRBD1. The CDR3 totals 15 residues. After removal of 7 bases from V and 3 bases from J, the junction contained 10 bases not matched to a gene. Germline V gene lookup returns CDR1 MGHDK and CDR2 SYGVNS.

The V call is TRBV4-1, the J call TRBJ2-5; a weak D match, TRBD2 (5 bases). V was clipped by 1 base and J by 2 bases, with 11 bases between them. The CDR3 is 15 residues long. CDR1 is MGHRA and CDR2 is YSYEKL in the germline V gene. DNA of the CDR3: TGCGCCAGCAGCCAAGGTAGCAGACTACAAGAGACCCAGTACTTC. This codes for CASSQGSRLQETQYF.